One and the same sample provided the 17 T cell receptor beta chains below, sequenced in a study of cytomegalovirus exposure and HLA in healthy donors. Assay: immunoSEQ multiplex PCR; the TCRdb copy retains only in-frame clones and omits some. Here the sample spans about 160,000 clones, roughly 95% being singletons. Sequenced: PBMCs. The origin of the receptors is a woman between 18 and 29 years old in good health and CMV-seronegative.

The chain is built from TRBV15 and TRBJ2-3; a weak D match, TRBD1 (5 bases). Trimming cost V 5 bases and J 2 bases, with 20 bases left between them. Germline loops: CDR1 LNHNV, CDR2 YYDKDF (reference sequence). The length of the CDR3 is 17 residues. The CDR3 coding sequence is TGTGCCACCAGCGGCCCGACCGGCAGGGTCCCCACAGATACGCAGTATTTT. Translation: CATSGPTGRVPTDTQYF.

This sequence joins TRBV5-1 and TRBJ2-3; possibly TRBD1 for D (5 bases). CDR1 and CDR2 (germline): SGHRS, YFSETQ. This CDR3 comprises 17 residues. V gave up 0 bases and J gave up 2 bases, with 16 bases separating them. In nucleotides, the CDR3 is TGCGCCAGCAGCTTGGGGACGAGACAGATATACACAGATACGCAGTATTTT. As protein: CASSLGTRQIYTDTQYF.

This clone has only one observation. Here the CDR3 DNA reads TGTGCCAGCAGCCCGGGACAGGGGAGTCAGCCCCAGCATTTT. Its protein product is CASSPGQGSQPQHF. This chain connects TRBV9 to TRBJ1-5, with TRBD1 matching over 10 bases. This CDR3 contains 14 residues. Germline V gene lookup returns CDR1 SGDLS and CDR2 YYNGEE. The ends lost 4 bases at V and 6 bases at J; junction bases unmatched: 4.

This chain uses TRBV18 with TRBJ2-3; 9 positions match TRBD2. V gave up 0 bases and J gave up 4 bases; unmatched junction bases: 5. Germline CDR1 is KGHSH and CDR2 is LQKENI. CDR3 length: 16 amino acids. The CDR3 sequence is CASSPPRGGVADTQYF. The CDR3 DNA reads TGTGCCAGCTCACCACCGCGCGGGGGGGTGGCAGATACGCAGTATTTT.

This clone has just one count. The V call is TRBV5-5, the J call TRBJ2-7, with a weak D call TRBD1 (6 bases). Germline V gene sequence: CDR1 SGHKS, CDR2 YYEKEE (reference sequence). This CDR3 has 13 residues. V was pared by 2 bases and J by 2 bases, with 8 bases between. CDR3 residues: CASSFGQTYEQYF. CDR3 in DNA: TGTGCCAGCAGCTTCGGACAGACCTACGAGCAGTACTTC.

The CDR3 region has the DNA TGTGCCAGCAGCGTAGAATCCGGTACTGAAGCTTTCTTT. This codes for CASSVESGTEAFF. The chain combines TRBV9 with TRBJ1-1, with D unclear. Trimming took off 0 bases at V and 5 bases at J, with 8 bases between the two ends. Germline lookup yields CDR1 SGDLS and CDR2 YYNGEE. The CDR3 loop spans 13 amino acids.

The rearrangement uses TRBV5-6 and TRBJ1-1; 8 bases are a match to TRBD1. Per the germline V gene, CDR1 is SGHDT and CDR2 is YYEEEE. Unmatched junction bases numbered 11, after V lost 4 bases and J lost 0 bases. The CDR3 has 17 amino acids. In DNA, the CDR3 is TGTGCCAGCAGCCCCCTTGGACAGGGATGGGTGAACACTGAAGCTTTCTTT. Amino acid sequence: CASSPLGQGWVNTEAFF.

The chain has TRBV25-1 and TRBJ2-5; TRBD1 is a possible D gene (7 bases). The CDR3 spans 15 residues. Looked up from germline, CDR1 is MGHDK and CDR2 is SYGVNS. V dropped 1 base and J dropped 1 base, with 10 bases sitting between them. The CDR3 spells CASSEWGDSQETQYF. CDR3 in DNA: TGTGCCAGCAGTGAATGGGGGGACAGCCAAGAGACCCAGTACTTC.

The chain combines TRBV29-1 with TRBJ1-6; D unclear. V was trimmed by 0 bases and J by 4 bases, leaving 10 bases between them. Per germline, CDR1 SQVTM and CDR2 ANQGSEA. CDR3 length: 15 amino acids. The CDR3 coding sequence is TGCAGCGTTGAAGACTTCTCCAGGTATAATTCACCCCTCCACTTT. This codes for CSVEDFSRYNSPLHF.

This chain connects TRBV27 to TRBJ2-5, with TRBD1 matching 8 bases. Losses at the gene ends were 4 bases for V and 5 bases for J; bases not matched to a gene: 12. The germline CDR1 and CDR2 sequences are MNHEY and SMNVEV (reference sequence). The CDR3 is 16 amino acids. The CDR3 spells CASSYLAAGGWETQYF. The CDR3 DNA follows: TGTGCCAGCAGTTACTTAGCGGCAGGGGGCTGGGAGACCCAGTACTTC.

This clone is a singleton in its sample. V gene TRBV4-3 combines with J gene TRBJ2-7, with 7 bases matching TRBD2. V gave up 1 base and J gave up 0 bases; unmatched junction bases: 3. CDR3 size: 15 residues. Germline assignment: CDR1 LGHNA and CDR2 YSLEER. For the CDR3, the DNA is TGCGCCAGCAGCCAAGGAGCGGGGAGCTCCTACGAGCAGTACTTC. Its protein product is CASSQGAGSSYEQYF.

This clone was found once. Relative to the germline gene, one junction end is altered; a read error may explain this. The genes are TRBV7-7 and TRBJ2-2, with TRBD1 as a possible D gene (5 bases). The CDR3 contains 17 residues. The germline CDR1 and CDR2 sequences are SSHAT and FNYEAQ (reference sequence). In DNA form, the CDR3 reads TGTGCTAGCAGCTTAGTGCAGGGCGGTTTTGTTAACGGGGAGCTGTTTTTT. Its translation: CASSLVQGGFVNGELFF.

This clone is a singleton in its sample. The chain has TRBV29-1 and TRBJ2-3; a possible D gene is TRBD1 (5 bases). The CDR3 consists of 13 residues. Germline CDR1 SQVTM, CDR2 ANQGSEA. Between the trimmed V and J ends, which lost 4 bases and 0 bases, there was a span of 8 bases. CDR3 coding DNA: TGCAGCGTTGGGGGCTCTAGCACAGATACGCAGTATTTT. It yields the protein CSVGGSSTDTQYF.

This CDR3 is CASSPGQAGNQPQHF. The CDR3 region has the DNA TGCGCCAGCAGCCCCGGACAGGCGGGCAATCAGCCCCAGCATTTT. The chain has TRBV4-1 and TRBJ1-5; 7 nucleotides match TRBD1. Germline assignment: CDR1 MGHRA and CDR2 YSYEKL. This CDR3 has 15 residues. V lost 4 bases and J lost 2; bases outside the gene matches: 5.

This clone occurred once. The chain couples TRBV2 to TRBJ2-7; D might be TRBD2 (6 bases). The CDR3 length is 15 residues. The V gene lost 8 bases and the J gene lost 3 bases, with 20 bases spanning the gap. Germline CDR1 reads SNHLY; CDR2 reads FYNNEI. Here the CDR3 DNA reads TGTGCCAGCCGCCCCAGAGGGGAGGTCGGCTACGAGCAGTACTTC. Encoded protein: CASRPRGEVGYEQYF.

The chain recombines TRBV7-2 with TRBJ1-6, with 7 bases lining up with TRBD1. V trimming: 4 bases; J trimming: 5 bases; junction bases outside the gene matches: 2. This CDR3 is 14 amino acids long. Germline V gene lookup returns CDR1 SGHTA and CDR2 FQGNSA. The CDR3, as DNA: TGTGCCAGCAGCTCGACAGGGAATAATTCACCCCTCCACTTT. It yields the protein CASSSTGNNSPLHF.

The rearrangement uses TRBV19 and TRBJ1-5; a weak D match, TRBD1 (5 bases). CDR1 is LNHDA, CDR2 SQIVND, per germline (reference sequence). V dropped 4 bases and J dropped 4 bases, with 8 bases sitting between them. The CDR3 loop spans 13 amino acids. The CDR3 loop reads CASSRQLNQPQHF. The CDR3 DNA reads as TGTGCCAGTAGTAGACAGCTTAATCAGCCCCAGCATTTT.